The clone carrying this T cell receptor (beta chain) was counted many times. The record originates from a study of T cells in Graves' hyperthyroidism and ophthalmopathy. Graves' hyperthyroidism was deemed stable given no ophthalmopathy progression within 18 months. Reasons for excluding patients were uncontrolled infection, other autoimmune disease, pregnancy or lactation. The TCR beta CDR3 regions underwent amplification using RNA transcripts as the source. First-round RT-PCR of the TCR CDR3 relied on the HTBI primer set. TCRdb processed the multiplex PCR reads anew with MiXCR; each CDR3 protein has one entry. The sample yields 350,000 to 400,000 distinct CDR3 sequences, approximately 15% seen once. V lost 2 bases and J lost 0; bases outside the gene matches: 12. Per the germline V gene, CDR1 is MNHEY and CDR2 is SMNVEV (reference sequence). This CDR3 has 19 residues.

This TCR derives from a woman between 55 and 75 years old with Graves' hyperthyroidism. Sequencing was done on a sample of blood. The chain joins TRBV27 to TRBJ2-7, with 11 bases lining up with TRBD2. The CDR3 nucleotides are TGTGCCAGCAGTTTACGAGGGACTAGCGGCCTTACGAGCTCCTACGAGCAGTACTTC. This codes for CASSLRGTSGLTSSYEQYF.